The 13 T cell receptor beta chains presented below share a single source sample, sequenced in a study of human T cells and chemical hapten exposure. As to time point: pre-sensitization, week 0. As for treatment: therapeutic diphenylcyclopropenone sensitization with weekly scalp DPC. One entry per CDR3 protein, called by TCRdb with MiXCR from the RACE reads. The profile shows about 120,000 distinct CDR3 sequences, approximately 13% of them singletons. The material sequenced was whole blood, taken in connection with sensitization to the hapten diphenylcyclopropenone (DPC). The receptors derive from a young woman with alopecia areata. Some clones in this sample may be carry-over from other donors' samples.

This clonotype was counted at least ten times. The DNA of the CDR3 is TGTGCCAGCAGTGAATATGCCGGGGGAGTGGGAAACACCATATATTTT. It is translated as CASSEYAGGVGNTIYF. The chain has TRBV25-1 and TRBJ1-3; tentatively, D is TRBD1 (5 bases). Germline V gives CDR1 MGHDK, CDR2 SYGVNS. V was shortened by 0 bases and J by 4 bases, with 13 bases between the two germline ends. The CDR3 covers 16 residues.

This clonotype was counted between two and nine times. The chain employs TRBV29-1 and TRBJ1-2, with 7 bases lining up with TRBD1. CDR1 and CDR2 (germline): SQVTM, ANQGSEA. The CDR3 contains 15 residues. With 4 bases clipped from V and 2 bases from J, the junction kept 10 bases outside the gene matches. The DNA for the CDR3 is TGCAGCGTTGGACCCTCGACAGGGTGGAACTATGGCTACACCTTC. Its protein is CSVGPSTGWNYGYTF.

This clonotype has at least ten counts. This rearrangement joins TRBV12-3 or TRBV12-4 to TRBJ1-2, with D uncertain. The CDR3 is 13 amino acids. Trimming took 3 bases from V and 8 from J, leaving 13 bases between them. The CDR3 DNA reads TGTGCCAGCAGTTTCGGGCCTCCCTCGGGCTACACCTTC. Translating gives CASSFGPPSGYTF.

Details on this clonotype: This clone may be a read error of a much larger clone one base away. This chain connects TRBV21-1 to TRBJ1-5; TRBD1, the D gene given by the table, was not confirmed from the DNA. TRBV21-1 is listed as a pseudogene. The CDR3 is 15 amino acids. CDR3 residues: CASLLPSPGDQPLHF. CDR3 DNA: TGTGCCAGCCTGCTACCTTCTCCAGGGGATCAGCCCCTGCATTTT.

The sample holds many counts of this clonotype. Written as DNA, the CDR3 is TGCGCCAGCAGCTATGACAGGGTATCTTCTGGCTACACCTTC. Its translation: CASSYDRVSSGYTF. J is TRBJ1-2 and V is TRBV5-1, with TRBD1 matching over 7 bases. Germline CDR1 reads SGHRS; CDR2 reads YFSETQ. V was pared by 3 bases and J by 7 bases, with 9 bases of the junction left unmatched. The CDR3 covers 14 residues.

The V and J genes are TRBV12-3 or TRBV12-4 and TRBJ2-3; D gene unclear. Trimming removed 1 base from V and 5 bases from J, with 4 bases in between. This CDR3 comprises 12 residues. CDR3 sequence: CASSLGEDTQYF. The CDR3 DNA reads TGTGCCAGCAGTTTAGGAGAAGATACGCAGTATTTT.

This sequence joins TRBV7-2 and TRBJ1-5, with D possibly being TRBD1 (6 bases). CDR1 SGHTA and CDR2 FQGNSA come from the germline V gene. This CDR3 spans 17 amino acids. V lost 1 base and J 2 bases, leaving 15 bases between the germline ends. The CDR3 DNA reads TGTGCCAGCAGCTTAGGCCCCAGGGGAGTCGGCAATCAGCCCCAGCATTTT. Residues: CASSLGPRGVGNQPQHF.

This clonotype has just a few counts. The CDR3 loop reads CASSSSMDPKNIQYF. In DNA form, the CDR3 reads TGTGCCAGCAGCTCCAGTATGGACCCCAAAAACATTCAGTACTTC. The chain recombines TRBV7-3 with TRBJ2-4; D call uncertain. CDR3 size: 15 residues. The germline V and J ends were trimmed by 4 bases and 2 bases, with 12 bases remaining between them. Germline V gives CDR1 SGHTA, CDR2 FQGTGA.

The chain employs TRBV11-3 and TRBJ1-1, with 10 bases identical to TRBD1. Germline values: CDR1 SGHNT, CDR2 YENEEA. The trim removed 5 bases at V and 0 bases at J, leaving 3 bases unmatched. The CDR3 spans 15 residues. The CDR3 reads CASSVGQGMNTEAFF. Written as DNA, the CDR3 is TGTGCCAGCAGCGTGGGACAGGGGATGAACACTGAAGCTTTCTTT.

There are a few counts of this clonotype. The chain carries TRBV12-3 or TRBV12-4 and TRBJ1-1; D is undetermined. The CDR3 spans 14 residues. V was pared by 1 base and J by 3 bases, with 9 bases between. Here the CDR3 DNA reads TGTGCCAGCAGTTTAGACTCAGCGGACACTGAAGCTTTCTTT. It specifies CASSLDSADTEAFF.

Remarks on this clonotype: This may be a read error, as it is one base from a much larger clone. The conserved phenylalanine or tryptophan normally closing the CDR3 is absent here, so this likely arose from a read error. The chain employs TRBV5-1 and TRBJ2-3; TRBD2 is a possible D gene (5 bases). The V gene's germline CDR1 is SGHRS and CDR2 YFSETQ. The CDR3 spans 15 residues. V gave up 1 base and J gave up 6 bases, with 15 bases separating them. Here the CDR3 reads CASSLISGGWDTQYL. The DNA for the CDR3 is TGCGCCAGCAGCTTGATAAGCGGTGGATGGGATACGCAGTATCTT.

This clonotype was counted between two and nine times. The chain combines TRBV7-9 with TRBJ2-5; D remains ambiguous. The CDR3 is 13 amino acids. V gave up 2 bases and J gave up 3 bases, with 7 bases separating them. CDR1 is SEHNR, CDR2 FQNEAQ, per germline (reference sequence). The CDR3 sequence: CASSLTRKETQYF. Here the CDR3 DNA reads TGTGCCAGCAGCTTAACTCGGAAAGAGACCCAGTACTTC.

The rearrangement uses TRBV28 and TRBJ2-3, with 10 bases fitting TRBD2. Germline loops: CDR1 MDHEN, CDR2 SYDVKM. The CDR3 length is 17 residues. Trimming took 4 bases from V and 3 from J; bases not matched to a gene: 10. The CDR3, as DNA: TGTGCCAGCAGTTCCCCAAGCGGACTAGCGGTGACAGATACGCAGTATTTT. Encoded protein: CASSSPSGLAVTDTQYF.